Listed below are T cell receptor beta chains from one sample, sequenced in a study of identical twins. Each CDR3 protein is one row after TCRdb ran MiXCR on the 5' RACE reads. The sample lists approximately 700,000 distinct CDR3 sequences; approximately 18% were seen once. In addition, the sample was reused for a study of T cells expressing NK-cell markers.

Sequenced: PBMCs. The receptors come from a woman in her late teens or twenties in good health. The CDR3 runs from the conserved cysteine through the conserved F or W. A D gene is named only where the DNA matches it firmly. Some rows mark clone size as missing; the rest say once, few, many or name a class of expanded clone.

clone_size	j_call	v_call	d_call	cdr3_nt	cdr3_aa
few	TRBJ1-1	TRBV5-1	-	TGCGCCAGCAGCTTGAATACGGAGAACACTGAAGCTTTCTTT	CASSLNTENTEAFF
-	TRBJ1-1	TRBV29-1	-	TGCAGCCAGGAGGGCAGGGCGGGCACTGAAGCTTTCTTT	CSQEGRAGTEAFF
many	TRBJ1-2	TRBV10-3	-	TGTGCCATCCTGAGTGTCGAGAATGGCTACACCTTC	CAILSVENGYTF
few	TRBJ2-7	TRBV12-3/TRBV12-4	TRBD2	TGTGCCAGCAGCCGTAGCGGGAGCACCTACGAGCAGTACTTC	CASSRSGSTYEQYF
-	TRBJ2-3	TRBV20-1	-	TGCAGTGCTAGCAGGGATACACAGAATACGCAGTATTTT	CSASRDTQNTQYF
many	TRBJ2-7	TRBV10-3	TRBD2	TGTGCCATCAGTATTAGCGGGAATGGCTACGAGCAGTACTTC	CAISISGNGYEQYF
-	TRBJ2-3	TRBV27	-	TGTGCCAGCCGTGACCCAGGGAGGGATACGCAGTATTTT	CASRDPGRDTQYF
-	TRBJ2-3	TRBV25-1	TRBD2	TGTGCCAGCAGTCCTATGGGCGGGAGGTTCGATACGCAGTATTTT	CASSPMGGRFDTQYF
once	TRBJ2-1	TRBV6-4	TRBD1	TGTGCCAGCAGTCGCGACAGGGACACCAATGAGCAGTTCTTC	CASSRDRDTNEQFF
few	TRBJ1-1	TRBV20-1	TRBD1	TGCAGTGCACAGGGGGAGGGCACTGAAGCTTTCTTT	CSAQGEGTEAFF
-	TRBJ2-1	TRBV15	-	TGTGCCACCAGCAGAGGTCGCCAGGAGCTGTTCTTC	CATSRGRQELFF
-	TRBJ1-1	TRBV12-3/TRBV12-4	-	TGTGCCAGCATTACAGGGAACACTGAAGCTTTCTTT	CASITGNTEAFF
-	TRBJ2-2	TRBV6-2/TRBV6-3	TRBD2	TGTGCCAGCAGACTAGCGGGAGGGCTTGGCGCCGGGGAGCTGTTTTTT	CASRLAGGLGAGELFF
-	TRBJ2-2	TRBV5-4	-	TGTGCCAGCAGCCCCCCGACTAGCGGGGAGCTGTTTTTT	CASSPPTSGELFF
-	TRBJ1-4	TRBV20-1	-	TGCAGTGCTTTTAGGGTGGGACGTGGAGAAAAACTGTTTTTT	CSAFRVGRGEKLFF
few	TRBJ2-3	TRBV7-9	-	TGTGCCAGCAGCTTAGTGGGTGAGGGTACGCAGTATTTT	CASSLVGEGTQYF
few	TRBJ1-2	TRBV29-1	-	TGCAGCGTTGGCGTCGGGTCACACTATGGCTACACCTTC	CSVGVGSHYGYTF
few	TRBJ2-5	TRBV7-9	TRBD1	TGTGCCAGCAGTCCTACGCTCGGACAGGGACAAGGAGAGACCCAGTACTTC	CASSPTLGQGQGETQYF
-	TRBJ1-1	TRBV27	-	TGTGCCAGCAGTTTGGCGGCGGCCGTAGTACCGAACACTGAAGCTTTCTTT	CASSLAAAVVPNTEAFF
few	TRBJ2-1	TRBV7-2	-	TGTGCCAGCAGCTTAGGACACGGAATCTACAATGAGCAGTTCTTC	CASSLGHGIYNEQFF